This T cell receptor beta chain was profiled in a study of blood T cells in healthy people across ages. Next came a second PCR, run for about 7 to 11 cycles, which used a sample-barcoded 5' primer along with a J-beta primer mix. One entry per CDR3 protein results from TCRdb running MiXCR on the 5' RACE reads. Altogether roughly 500,000 distinct CDR3 sequences are present, approximately 27% being singletons, with the ten largest covering 15% to 20%. With 4 bases removed from V and 8 bases from J, the gap between germline ends came to 15 bases. The CDR3 sequence is 14 residues long. The V gene's germline CDR1 is SGDLS and CDR2 YYNGEE. This clonotype was counted between two and nine times.

The chain is built from TRBV9 and TRBJ1-4; possibly TRBD1 for D (6 bases). The sample taken for sequencing was blood. This receptor was obtained from a woman aged 70 to 79 in good health. The DNA for the CDR3 is TGTGCCAGCAGCCAGAGTGGGGGCGGAGAAAAACTGTTTTTT. Amino acid sequence: CASSQSGGGEKLFF. Looking up the rest from reference TRBV9 and TRBJ1-4 gives the full variable domain: DSGVTQTPKHLITATGQRVTLRCSPRSGDLSVYWYQQSLDQGLQFLIQYYNGEERAKGNILERFSAQQFPDLHSELNLSSLELGDSALYFCASSQSGGGEKLFFGSGTQLSVL.